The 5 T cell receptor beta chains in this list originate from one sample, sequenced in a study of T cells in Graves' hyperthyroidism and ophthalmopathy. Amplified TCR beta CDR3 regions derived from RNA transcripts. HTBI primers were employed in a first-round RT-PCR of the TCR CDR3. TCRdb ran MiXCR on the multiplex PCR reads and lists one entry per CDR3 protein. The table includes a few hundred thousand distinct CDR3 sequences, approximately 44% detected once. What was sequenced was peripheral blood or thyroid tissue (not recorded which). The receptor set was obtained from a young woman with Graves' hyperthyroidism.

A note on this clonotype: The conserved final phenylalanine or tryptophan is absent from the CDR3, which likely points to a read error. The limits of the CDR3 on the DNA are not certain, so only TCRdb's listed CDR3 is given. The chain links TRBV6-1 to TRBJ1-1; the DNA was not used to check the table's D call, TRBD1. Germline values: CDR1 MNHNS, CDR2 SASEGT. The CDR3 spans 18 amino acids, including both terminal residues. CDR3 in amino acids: CASSEAEGMNTEALDMAQ.

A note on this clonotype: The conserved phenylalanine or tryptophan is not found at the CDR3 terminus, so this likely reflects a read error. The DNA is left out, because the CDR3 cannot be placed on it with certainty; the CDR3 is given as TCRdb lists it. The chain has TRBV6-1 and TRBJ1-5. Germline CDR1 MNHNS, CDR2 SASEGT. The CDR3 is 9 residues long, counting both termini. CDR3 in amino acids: CASSYLKPQ.

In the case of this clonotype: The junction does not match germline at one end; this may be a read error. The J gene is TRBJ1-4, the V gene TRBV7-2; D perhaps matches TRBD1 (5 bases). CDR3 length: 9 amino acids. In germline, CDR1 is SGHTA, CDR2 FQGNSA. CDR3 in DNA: TGTGCCAGCAGCGGGGGTTCCGCCTTT. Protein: CASSGGSAF.

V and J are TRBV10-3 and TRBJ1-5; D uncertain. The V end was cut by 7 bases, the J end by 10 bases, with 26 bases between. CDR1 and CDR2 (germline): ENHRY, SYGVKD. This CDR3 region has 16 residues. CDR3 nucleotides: TGTGCCATCACTGCTAGCGGGAGTGCCGGGGTGGGTCCCCAGCATTTT. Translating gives CAITASGSAGVGPQHF.

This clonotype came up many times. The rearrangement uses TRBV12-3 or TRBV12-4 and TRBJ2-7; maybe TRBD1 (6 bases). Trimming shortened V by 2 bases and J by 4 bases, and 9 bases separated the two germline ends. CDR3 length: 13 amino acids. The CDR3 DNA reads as TGTGCCAGCAGTTTAACAGGGAAGTACGAGCAGTACTTC. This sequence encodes CASSLTGKYEQYF.